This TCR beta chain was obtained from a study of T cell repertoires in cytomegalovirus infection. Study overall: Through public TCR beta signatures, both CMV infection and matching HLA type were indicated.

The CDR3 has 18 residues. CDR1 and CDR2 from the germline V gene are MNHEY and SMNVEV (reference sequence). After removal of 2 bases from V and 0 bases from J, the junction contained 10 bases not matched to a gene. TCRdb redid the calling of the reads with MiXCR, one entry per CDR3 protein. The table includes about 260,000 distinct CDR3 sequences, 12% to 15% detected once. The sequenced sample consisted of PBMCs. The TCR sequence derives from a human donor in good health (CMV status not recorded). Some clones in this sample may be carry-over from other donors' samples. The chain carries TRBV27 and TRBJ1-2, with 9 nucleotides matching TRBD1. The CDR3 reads CASSLTAGQGSANYGYTF. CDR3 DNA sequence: TGTGCCAGCAGTTTAACGGCGGGACAGGGTTCTGCTAACTATGGCTACACCTTC.